This T cell receptor beta chain was profiled in a study of blood T cell repertoires in COVID-19. Across the whole study: Acute and convalescent COVID-19 samples came from the United States, Italy and Spain. Nucleic acid was either cDNA or gDNA, and it came from T cells, B-cell-depleted T cells, or PBMCs.

V was cut by 7 bases and J by 7 bases, with 13 bases left in between. The CDR3 is made up of 13 amino acids. Germline loops: CDR1 MGHDK, CDR2 SYGVNS. Original processing notes: Amplification with reference gene primers provided the estimates of nucleated cell counts. Sequencing used immunoSEQ multiplex PCR; TCRdb keeps in-frame clones, though not all of them. The DNA was the basis for D and trimming; V, J and clone size are from that table. The data show roughly 320,000 clones, 65% to 90% seen once. Sequences were obtained from peripheral blood. The chain couples TRBV25-1 to TRBJ1-4; TRBD1 might be the D (6 bases). This TCR derives from a human donor in a cohort sampled during active COVID-19. CDR3 sequence reads: CASNGGPGEKLFF. CDR3 nucleotide sequence: TGTGCCAGCAACGGGGGGCCGGGTGAAAAACTGTTTTTT.